These 10 T cell receptor beta chains share one sample of origin, sequenced in a study of T cell responses to AZD1222 COVID-19 vaccine. Repertoires were generated with immunoSEQ multiplex PCR, while TCRdb's copy carries only in-frame clones and drops some. There are about 95,000 clones in the sample; around nine tenths occur only once, and about 3.9% lies in the top ten. The source material was peripheral blood, sampled on day 0 of AZD1222 vaccination. The receptors here all came from an adult in good health.

The chain is built from TRBV12-3 or TRBV12-4 and TRBJ1-3; no clear D. CDR3 size: 13 residues. Trimming pared 5 bases from V and 6 bases from J, leaving 11 bases between. This chain's CDR3 is CASSPYLLNTIYF. The CDR3, as DNA: TGTGCCAGCAGTCCGTATCTTCTAAACACCATATATTTT.

Worth noting for this clone: The missing conserved phenylalanine or tryptophan at the end of this CDR3 makes a read error likely. The DNA is left out, because the CDR3 cannot be placed on it with certainty; the CDR3 is given as TCRdb lists it. CDR3 sequence reads: CASRFLYSLRN. This chain connects TRBV5-4 to TRBJ1-2; the DNA was not used to check the table's D call, TRBD1. The germline V gene encodes CDR1 SGHNT and CDR2 YYREEE (reference sequence). From its first to its last residue, the CDR3 has 11 amino acids.

The chain has TRBV9 and TRBJ2-3, with a tentative D call TRBD2 (7 bases). Germline-derived CDR1 and CDR2 are SGDLS and YYNGEE. This CDR3 contains 15 residues. The V gene lost 2 bases and the J gene lost 5 bases, with 15 bases spanning the gap. The CDR3, as DNA: TGTGCCAGCAGCGTTTCGGGGGGCCGCGGAGATACGCAGTATTTT. Its protein product is CASSVSGGRGDTQYF.

The J gene is TRBJ2-1, the V gene TRBV9, with D maybe TRBD2 (5 bases). CDR3 size: 18 residues. Deletions cut 0 bases from V and 5 bases from J, with 21 bases between. Germline V gives CDR1 SGDLS, CDR2 YYNGEE. CDR3 amino acids: CASSVEGSVDVGDNEQFF. The CDR3 DNA is TGTGCCAGCAGCGTAGAAGGTTCGGTAGACGTGGGAGACAATGAGCAGTTCTTC.

CDR3 protein: CASSRAENNEQFF. CDR3 sequence (DNA): TGCGCCAGCAGCCGCGCAGAAAACAATGAGCAGTTCTTC. The chain employs TRBV5-1 and TRBJ2-1, with no clear D. V was shortened by 4 bases and J by 5 bases, with 10 bases between the two germline ends. The CDR3 spans 13 residues. The germline V gene has CDR1 SGHRS and CDR2 YFSETQ.

This sequence joins TRBV3-1 (or the pseudogene TRBV3-2) and TRBJ1-1; TRBD1 is a possible D gene (5 bases). Trimming removed 4 bases from V and 5 bases from J, with 14 bases in between. The CDR3 is 14 amino acids. Germline lookup yields CDR1 LGHDT and CDR2 YNNKEL (reference sequence). Written as DNA, the CDR3 is TGTGCCAGCAGCCGCGGGGCATTTCCAACTGAAGCTTTCTTT. It specifies CASSRGAFPTEAFF.

The gene calls are TRBV2 and TRBJ1-2, with 7 positions matching TRBD1. The CDR3 covers 15 residues. Looked up from germline, CDR1 is SNHLY and CDR2 is FYNNEI. Germline trimming cut 9 bases from V and 8 bases from J; bases unmatched to any gene: 18. As DNA, the CDR3 is TGTGCCAGTATAAGAGACAGACCCTCAGGGGGGGGCTACACCTTC. This sequence encodes CASIRDRPSGGGYTF.

The chain employs TRBV6-5 and TRBJ2-1; perhaps TRBD2 as D (5 bases). The CDR3 covers 14 residues. Trimming stripped 0 bases from V and 10 bases from J, with 13 bases between. Germline V CDR1 and CDR2: MNHEY, SVGAGI. Here the CDR3 DNA reads TGTGCCAGCAGTTACTCGAAGGCGGGTAACGAGCAGTTCTTC. As protein: CASSYSKAGNEQFF.

This clone was counted a few times. J is TRBJ1-4 and V is TRBV7-8; D might be TRBD1 (6 bases). There are 15 residues in the CDR3. Trimming left V 5 bases short and J 5 bases short, with 15 bases between. Germline V gene data show CDR1 as SGHVS and CDR2 as FQNEAQ. CDR3 coding DNA: TGTGCCAGCAGCCCCAGGAGGGGGAACAATGAAAAACTGTTTTTT. Translated, it gives CASSPRRGNNEKLFF.

The chain links TRBV19 to TRBJ2-2; 10 positions match TRBD1. V was clipped by 3 bases and J by 6 bases; unmatched bases: 22. Germline V gives CDR1 LNHDA, CDR2 SQIVND (reference sequence). This CDR3 region has 21 residues. As DNA, the CDR3 is TGTGCCAGTAGTATTTCGCGCTTATGGGGACAGGGGAGAGGAAAGGCCGGGGAGCTGTTTTTT. It yields the protein CASSISRLWGQGRGKAGELFF.